The present T cell receptor (beta chain) was sequenced within a study of T-cell memory formation after mild COVID-19. General study findings and limits: Among clones contracting day 15 to 85, CD4/CD8 was balanced, whereas later expanders leaned CD4+. Second-wave clones peaking on day 37 lacked confirmed SARS-CoV-2 specificity.

In the case of this clonotype: The antigen is not known.

Trimming shortened V by 4 bases and J by 0 bases, and 17 bases separated the two germline ends. Germline lookup yields CDR1 SGHRS and CDR2 YFSETQ. The CDR3 is 16 residues long. TCRdb called the 5' RACE reads again in MiXCR, with one record for every CDR3 protein. Of approximately 150,000 distinct CDR3 sequences listed, about 5.5% were seen once; the top ten hold around 1.9%. The source of this sequence is an adult woman who had mild COVID-19 (a few samples of this study predate the infection). Cell type and time point are not known. This chain joins TRBV5-1 and TRBJ2-7; possibly TRBD2 for D (7 bases). The sample taken for sequencing was PBMCs or a T cell subset sorted from them (not recorded which). The CDR3 sequence is CASSPGRGAPSYEQYF. The CDR3 DNA reads TGCGCCAGCAGCCCGGGTCGGGGGGCCCCCTCCTACGAGCAGTACTTC.